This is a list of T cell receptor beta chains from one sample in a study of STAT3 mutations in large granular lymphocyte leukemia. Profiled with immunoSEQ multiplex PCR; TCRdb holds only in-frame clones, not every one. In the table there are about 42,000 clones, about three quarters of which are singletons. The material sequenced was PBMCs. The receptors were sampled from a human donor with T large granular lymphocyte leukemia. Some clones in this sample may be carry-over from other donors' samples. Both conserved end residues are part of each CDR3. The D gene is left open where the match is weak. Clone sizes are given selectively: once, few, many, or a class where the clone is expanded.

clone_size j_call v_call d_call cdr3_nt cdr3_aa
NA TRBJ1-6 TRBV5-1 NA TGCGCCAGTGGGGAGGGAGGGGCCGGTTCACCCCTCCACTTT CASGEGGAGSPLHF
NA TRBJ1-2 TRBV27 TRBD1 TGTGCCAGCAGGGACAGGGTCAACTATGGCTACACCTTC CASRDRVNYGYTF
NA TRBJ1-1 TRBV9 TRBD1 TGTGCCAGCAGCGCCCGACAGGGAACAAACACTGAAGCTTTCTTT CASSARQGTNTEAFF
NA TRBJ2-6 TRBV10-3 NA TGTGCCATCAGTGAGGAGGGGGGCTCTGGGGCCAACGTCCTGACTTTC CAISEEGGSGANVLTF
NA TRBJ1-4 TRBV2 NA TGTGCCAGCAGTGTTAGAGAAGAAAAACTGTTTTTT CASSVREEKLFF
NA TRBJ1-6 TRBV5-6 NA TGTGCCAGCACCCGCTATCAGGTCAGGGGCGGTTCACCCCTCCACTTT CASTRYQVRGGSPLHF
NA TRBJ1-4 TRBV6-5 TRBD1 TGTGCCAGCAGGGGAACGGACAGGGTTAATGAAAAACTGTTTTTT CASRGTDRVNEKLFF
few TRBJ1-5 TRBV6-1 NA TGTGCCAGCATACCCCGGGACCAATATGGGCAGCCCCAGCATTTT CASIPRDQYGQPQHF
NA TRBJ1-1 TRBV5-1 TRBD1 TGCGCCAGCAGCTTAGGGACAGGGAGTTTCACTGAAGCTTTCTTT CASSLGTGSFTEAFF
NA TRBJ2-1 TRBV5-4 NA TGTGCCAGCAGCTTTGGCCGGACACTCCCGGGAAATGAGCAGTTCTTC CASSFGRTLPGNEQFF
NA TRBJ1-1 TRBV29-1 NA TGCAGCGTTGAAAAGGCTGGGACTGAAGCTTTCTTT CSVEKAGTEAFF
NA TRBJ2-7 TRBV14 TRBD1 TGTGCCAGCAGCCCGTGGCTGGGACAGGGGGCCTACGAGCAGTACTTC CASSPWLGQGAYEQYF
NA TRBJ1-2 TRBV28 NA TGTGCCAGCAGTCCTTCAGGGAACTATGGCTACACCTTC CASSPSGNYGYTF
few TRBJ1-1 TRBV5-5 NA TGTGCCAGCAGCTGGGGGGTAGCAGAAGCTTTCTTT CASSWGVAEAFF
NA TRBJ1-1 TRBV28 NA TGTGCCAGCAGCGGAGGGGTTAGCACTGAAGCTTTCTTT CASSGGVSTEAFF
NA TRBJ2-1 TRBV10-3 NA TGTGCCATCAGTGAAGGACAGACGTCCGATGAGCAGTTCTTC CAISEGQTSDEQFF
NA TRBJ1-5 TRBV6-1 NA TGTGCCAGCAGTGAAGGGACAACCCAGCCCCAGCATTTT CASSEGTTQPQHF
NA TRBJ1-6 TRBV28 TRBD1 TGTGCCAGCAGGAGACAGGGTAGTGGCGCGAATAATTCACCCCTCCACTTT CASRRQGSGANNSPLHF
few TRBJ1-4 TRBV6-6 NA TGTGCCAGCAGTTACGAGGGCATAAGAGGTCTGTTTTTT CASSYEGIRGLFF
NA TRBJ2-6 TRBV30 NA TGTGCCTGGGGGGAACCCTCGGGGGCCAACGTCCTGACTTTC CAWGEPSGANVLTF
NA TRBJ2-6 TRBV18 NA TGTGCCAGCTCACTAGACACCTCTGGGGCCAACGTCCTGACTTTC CASSLDTSGANVLTF
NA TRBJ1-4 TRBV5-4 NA TGTGCCAGCAGCCCCACCGGTCCTCGCCTCGGGGCTAATGAAAAACTGTTTTTT CASSPTGPRLGANEKLFF
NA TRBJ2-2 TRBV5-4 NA TGTGCCAGCAGCTTGAGTCGGGCGAACACCGGGGAGCTGTTTTTT CASSLSRANTGELFF
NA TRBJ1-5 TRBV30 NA TGTGCCTGGAGTGTAAAGGGACCCCTCTATCAGCCCCAGCATTTT CAWSVKGPLYQPQHF
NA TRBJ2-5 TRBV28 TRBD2 TGTGCCAGCAGTTTAGCGGGGGGGCCCGTGATTCTCCAAGAGACCCAGTACTTC CASSLAGGPVILQETQYF
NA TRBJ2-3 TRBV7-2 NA TGTGCCAGCAGCCCGCGTCGGTTCACAGATACGCAGTATTTT CASSPRRFTDTQYF
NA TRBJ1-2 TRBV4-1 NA TGCGCCAGCAGCCAAGTTCAGGGAGACTATGGCTACACCTTC CASSQVQGDYGYTF
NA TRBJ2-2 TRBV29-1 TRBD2 TGCAGCGTTGTAAGCGGGGGGCCAGCCACCGGGGAGCTGTTTTTT CSVVSGGPATGELFF
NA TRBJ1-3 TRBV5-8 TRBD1 TGTGCCAGCAGCCCCAGGGGGCAAGGAAACACCATATATTTT CASSPRGQGNTIYF
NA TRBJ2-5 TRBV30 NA TGTGCCTTTAGACTTGAAGAGACCCAGTACTTC CAFRLEETQYF
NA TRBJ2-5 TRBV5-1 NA TGCGCCAGCCGTCGCCCGGGACTCCAAGAGACCCAGTACTTC CASRRPGLQETQYF
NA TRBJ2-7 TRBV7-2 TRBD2 TGTGCCAGCAGTTCGGGACTAGCGGGGGTCAGATCCTACGAGCAGTACTTC CASSSGLAGVRSYEQYF
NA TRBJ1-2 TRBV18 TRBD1 TGTGCCAGCTCACCAAATTGGACAGGGGAAGATGGCTACACCTTC CASSPNWTGEDGYTF
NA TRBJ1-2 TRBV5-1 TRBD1 TGCGCCAGCAGCTCCGACAGGGGGCCGGTCTATGGCTACACCTTC CASSSDRGPVYGYTF
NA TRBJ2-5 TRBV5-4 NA TGTGCCAGCAGCTTGAGGGGGGTACAAGAGACCCAGTACTTC CASSLRGVQETQYF
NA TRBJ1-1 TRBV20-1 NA TGCAGTGTCGACGGCCGGCTTGGGGCTTTCTTT CSVDGRLGAFF
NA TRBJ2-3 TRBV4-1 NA TGCGCCAGCAGCCAAGGGCCTAGCAGCACAGATACGCAGTATTTT CASSQGPSSTDTQYF
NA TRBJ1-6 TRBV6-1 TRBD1 TGTGCCAGCAGTGAGGTGTCAGGGGGAGGATCACCCCTCCACTTT CASSEVSGGGSPLHF
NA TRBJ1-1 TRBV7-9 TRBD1 TGTGCCAGCAGCTCGGGACAGAGGGGGACTGAAGCTTTCTTT CASSSGQRGTEAFF
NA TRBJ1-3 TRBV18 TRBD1 TGTGCCAGCTCTCCCTCCTCCCCGGGACAGGGGCCGACCTCTGGAAACACCATATATTTT CASSPSSPGQGPTSGNTIYF
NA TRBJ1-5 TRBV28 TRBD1 TGTGCCAGCAACCCGAAGGGGGCTTATCAGCCCCAGCATTTT CASNPKGAYQPQHF
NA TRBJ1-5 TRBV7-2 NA TGTGCCAGCAGCGTAAATAGCAATCAGCCCCAGCATTTT CASSVNSNQPQHF
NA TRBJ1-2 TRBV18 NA TGTGCCAGCTCTACTGCCGTCCTCGAAGGCTACACCTTC CASSTAVLEGYTF
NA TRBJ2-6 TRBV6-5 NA TGTGCCAGCAGTTACCGTTGGGAGACCGGGGCCAACGTCCTGACTTTC CASSYRWETGANVLTF
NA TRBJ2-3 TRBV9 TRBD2 TGTGCCAGCAGCGTAGAAGCGGGGGGGTTTGGTACGCAGTATTTT CASSVEAGGFGTQYF
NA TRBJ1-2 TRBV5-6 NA TGTGCCAGCATAAAGGGAGGGAGGAACTATGGCTACACCTTC CASIKGGRNYGYTF
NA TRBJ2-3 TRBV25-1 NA TGTGCCAGCAGGGGAACAGGGCTACCCACAGATACGCAGTATTTT CASRGTGLPTDTQYF
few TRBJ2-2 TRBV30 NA TGTGCCTGGAGTGGAGAAAGCAGAGACACCGGGGAGCTGTTTTTT CAWSGESRDTGELFF
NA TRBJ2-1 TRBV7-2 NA TGTGCCAGCAGCGCCAGTCAAGGGGGCTCCTACAATGAGCAGTTCTTC CASSASQGGSYNEQFF
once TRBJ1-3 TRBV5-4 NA TGTGCCAGCAGCCCCCGAGAACGGGGTGGTATTGGAAACACCATATATTTT CASSPRERGGIGNTIYF
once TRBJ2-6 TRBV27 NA TGTGCCAGCAGGTCTAAGGGGGCCAACGTCCTGACTTTC CASRSKGANVLTF
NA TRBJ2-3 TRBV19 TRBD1 TGTGCCAGCCGGACAGGGGGCACAGATACGCAGTATTTT CASRTGGTDTQYF
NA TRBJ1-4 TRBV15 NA TGTGCCACCAGCAGAGTCAGGGGTCCTAATGAAAAACTGTTTTTT CATSRVRGPNEKLFF
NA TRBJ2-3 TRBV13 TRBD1 TGTGCCAGCAGCTTAAGACAGGGGCCTCGCACAGATACGCAGTATTTT CASSLRQGPRTDTQYF